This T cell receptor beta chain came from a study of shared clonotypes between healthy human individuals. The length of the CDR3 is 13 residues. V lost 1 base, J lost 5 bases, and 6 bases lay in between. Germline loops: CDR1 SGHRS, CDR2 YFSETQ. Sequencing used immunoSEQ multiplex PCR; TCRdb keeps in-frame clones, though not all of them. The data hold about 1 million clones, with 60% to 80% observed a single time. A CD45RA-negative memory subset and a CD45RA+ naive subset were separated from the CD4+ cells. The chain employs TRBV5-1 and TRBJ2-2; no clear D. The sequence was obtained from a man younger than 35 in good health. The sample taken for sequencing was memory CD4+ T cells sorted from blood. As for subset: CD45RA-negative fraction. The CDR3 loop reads CASSLWVTGELFF. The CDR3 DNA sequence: TGCGCCAGCAGCTTGTGGGTTACCGGGGAGCTGTTTTTT.